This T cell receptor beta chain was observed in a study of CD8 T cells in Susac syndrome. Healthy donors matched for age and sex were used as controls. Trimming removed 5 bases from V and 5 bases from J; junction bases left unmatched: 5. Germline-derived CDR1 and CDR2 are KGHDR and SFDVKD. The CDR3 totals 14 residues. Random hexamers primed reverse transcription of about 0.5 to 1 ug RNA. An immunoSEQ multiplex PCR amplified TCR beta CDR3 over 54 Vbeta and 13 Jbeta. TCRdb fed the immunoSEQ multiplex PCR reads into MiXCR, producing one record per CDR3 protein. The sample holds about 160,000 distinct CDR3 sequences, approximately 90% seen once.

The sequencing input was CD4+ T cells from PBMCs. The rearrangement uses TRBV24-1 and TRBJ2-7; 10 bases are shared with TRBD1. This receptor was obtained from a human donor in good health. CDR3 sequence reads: CATSGQGAYHEQYF. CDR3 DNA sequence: TGTGCCACCAGTGGACAGGGGGCATACCACGAGCAGTACTTC.